This entry describes one T cell receptor (beta chain). This entry belongs to a study of blood T cell repertoires in COVID-19. Trimming took 6 bases from V and 0 from J, leaving 6 bases between them. The CDR3 spans 13 residues. CDR1 is MNHEY and CDR2 is SMNVEV in the germline V gene (reference sequence). Original processing notes: The assay estimated nucleated cells by amplifying reference gene primers. The table came from immunoSEQ multiplex PCR; TCRdb's copy has only in-frame clones and leaves some out. The DNA was the basis for D and trimming; V, J and clone size are from that table. The sample holds about 480,000 clones, 89% seen once.

The gene calls are TRBV27 and TRBJ2-4; D not resolved. Sequencing input: peripheral blood. The receptor's source is a young man with COVID-19, enrolled during active disease. The CDR3, as DNA: TGTGCCAGCAGGTATTTAGCCAAAAACATTCAGTACTTC. Translated, it gives CASRYLAKNIQYF.